One and the same sample provided the 18 T cell receptor beta chains below, sequenced in a study of neurological immune-mediated disorders. TCRdb processed the 5' RACE reads anew with MiXCR; each CDR3 protein has one entry. The table shows 74,000 or so distinct CDR3 sequences, with about 9.5% occurring only once. Material for sequencing was PBMCs. The receptors originated from a man aged 50 to 60 in good health.

This clonotype appeared a few times. The chain employs TRBV6-2 or TRBV6-3 and TRBJ2-3; perhaps TRBD2 as D (6 bases). The CDR3 extends over 13 amino acids. V shed 6 bases and J shed 0 bases, with 7 bases lying between them. CDR1 and CDR2 (germline): MNHEY, SVGEGT. For the CDR3, the DNA is TGTGCCAGCAGGCGGGACAGCACAGATACGCAGTATTTT. Translating gives CASRRDSTDTQYF.

Many counts were recorded for this clonotype. This chain uses TRBV28 with TRBJ1-5, with TRBD1 matching 9 bases. J gave up 2 bases and V 3 bases, and 8 bases lay outside the gene matches. The germline CDR1 and CDR2 sequences are MDHEN and SYDVKM. This CDR3 comprises 17 residues. As DNA, the CDR3 is TGTGCCAGCAGTTTTGACAGGGGGGGATGGGGCAATCAGCCCCAGCATTTT. Translating it yields CASSFDRGGWGNQPQHF.

This clonotype was recorded at least ten times. This rearrangement joins TRBV5-1 to TRBJ2-1, with a weak D call TRBD1 (6 bases). Trimming took off 3 bases at V and 8 bases at J, with 9 bases between the two ends. In germline, CDR1 is SGHRS, CDR2 YFSETQ. The CDR3 covers 12 residues. The CDR3 coding sequence is TGCGCCAGCAGCTGGGACAACTATGAGCAGTTCTTC. The encoded protein is CASSWDNYEQFF.

This clonotype has at least ten counts. Here the CDR3 reads CASSFDGYGYTF. CDR3 coding DNA: TGTGCCAGCAGCTTTGACGGCTATGGCTACACCTTC. The V gene is TRBV7-2, the J gene TRBJ1-2; no clear D. Trimming cost V 3 bases and J 4 bases, with 6 bases left between them. Per the germline V gene, CDR1 is SGHTA and CDR2 is FQGNSA. CDR3 size: 12 residues.

There are a few counts of this clonotype. This chain links TRBV7-9 with TRBJ1-2; possibly TRBD1 for D (6 bases). The germline gives CDR1 SEHNR, CDR2 FQNEAQ (reference sequence). V lost 5 bases and J 5 bases, leaving 12 bases between the germline ends. The CDR3 extends over 13 amino acids. The CDR3 protein is CASSRTEEYGYTF. For the CDR3, the DNA is TGTGCCAGCAGCCGGACAGAAGAATATGGCTACACCTTC. Full variable domain (outside the CDR3, taken from reference TRBV7-9 and TRBJ1-2): DTGVSQNPRHKITKRGQNVTFRCDPISEHNRLYWYRQTLGQGPEFLTYFQNEAQLEKSRLLSDRFSAERPKGSFSTLEIQRTEQGDSAMYLCASSRTEEYGYTFGSGTRLTVV.

Ten or more counts support this clonotype. The CDR3 DNA reads TGTGCCAGCAGCTTAGATCCCTCCAACACCGGGGAGCTGTTTTTT. Translation: CASSLDPSNTGELFF. This rearrangement joins TRBV7-7 to TRBJ2-2; D unclear. The CDR3 is 15 residues long. The germline CDR1 and CDR2 sequences are SSHAT and FNYEAQ (reference sequence). V was cut by 1 base and J by 2 bases, with 8 bases left in between.

A single count supports this clonotype. The J gene is TRBJ2-2, the V gene TRBV19, with TRBD2 matching 7 bases. The trim removed 4 bases at V and 5 bases at J, leaving 10 bases unmatched. This CDR3 is built from 16 residues. The germline gives CDR1 LNHDA, CDR2 SQIVND (reference sequence). CDR3 residues: CASSSTNGRRTGELFF. The DNA of the CDR3 is TGTGCCAGTAGTAGCACTAACGGGAGGAGGACCGGGGAGCTGTTTTTT.

This clonotype was counted at least ten times. The chain uses TRBV5-1 and TRBJ2-2, with no clear D. This CDR3 spans 14 amino acids. Germline V lookup: CDR1 SGHRS, CDR2 YFSETQ. Trimming took off 5 bases at V and 7 bases at J, with 15 bases between the two ends. The CDR3 DNA sequence: TGCGCCAGCAGACCCCCTGTCGTTAGCGGGGAGCTGTTTTTT. It codes for CASRPPVVSGELFF. The full variable domain, in which reference TRBV5-1 and TRBJ2-2 provide the parts outside the CDR3, is KAGVTQTPRYLIKTRGQQVTLSCSPISGHRSVSWYQQTPGQGLQFLFEYFSETQRNKGNFPGRFSGRQFSNSRSEMNVSTLELGDSALYLCASRPPVVSGELFFGEGSRLTVL.

This clonotype was recorded at least ten times. This chain joins TRBV20-1 and TRBJ2-3, with D uncertain. Trimming stripped 5 bases from V and 0 bases from J, with 15 bases between. The germline CDR1 and CDR2 sequences are DFQATT and SNEGSKA (reference sequence). CDR3 length: 15 residues. The CDR3 loop is CSAQARAPSTDTQYF. DNA of the CDR3: TGCAGTGCTCAGGCCCGAGCACCAAGCACAGATACGCAGTATTTT.

This clonotype was seen repeatedly, ten times or more. V is TRBV5-1 and J is TRBJ2-1; D may correspond to TRBD1 or TRBD2 (5 bases each). The germline V gene encodes CDR1 SGHRS and CDR2 YFSETQ. The V and J ends lost 3 bases and 9 bases respectively, with 13 bases between them. This CDR3 region has 13 residues. DNA of the CDR3: TGCGCCAGCAGCTCACGAGGGGTCCCTGAGCAGTTCTTC. Its translation: CASSSRGVPEQFF.

This clonotype came up many times. The chain uses TRBV20-1 and TRBJ2-1; TRBD2 agrees at 7 bases. The CDR3 spans 17 residues. The V segment lost 0 bases and the J segment 8 bases; nucleotides outside the gene matches: 16. CDR1 and CDR2 from the germline V gene are DFQATT and SNEGSKA (reference sequence). CDR3 region: CSARDSSGKVYGDEQFF. CDR3 nucleotides: TGCAGTGCTAGAGATTCTAGCGGAAAGGTCTATGGGGATGAGCAGTTCTTC.

The chain recombines TRBV9 with TRBJ2-1, with a tentative D call TRBD2 (7 bases). V shed 7 bases and J shed 9 bases, with 17 bases lying between them. This CDR3 is built from 13 residues. CDR1 and CDR2 (germline): SGDLS, YYNGEE. CDR3 in DNA: TGTGCCAGCTCCACGGGCGCGGGGGCTGAGCAGTTCTTC. Translating gives CASSTGAGAEQFF.

This clonotype came up many times. V and J are TRBV3-1 and TRBJ2-7; the match to TRBD2 covers 14 bases. Per the germline V gene, CDR1 is LGHDT and CDR2 is YNNKEL (reference sequence). The CDR3 totals 15 residues. V lost 4 bases and J lost 5; bases outside the gene matches: 4. The CDR3 region has the DNA TGTGCCAGCAGCCGACTAGCGGGAGGGCCCGACGAGCAGTACTTC. Translated, it gives CASSRLAGGPDEQYF.

This clonotype was recorded at least ten times. CDR3 residues: CASSESPGGIYEQYF. In nucleotides, the CDR3 is TGCGCCAGCAGTGAGTCGCCGGGGGGGATCTACGAGCAGTACTTC. The chain has TRBV10-1 and TRBJ2-7; 8 bases agree with TRBD2. The CDR3 spans 15 residues. With 0 bases clipped from V and 3 bases from J, the junction kept 4 bases outside the gene matches. Germline V gene lookup returns CDR1 WNHNN and CDR2 SYGVQD (reference sequence).

This clonotype was found many times. The chain is built from TRBV6-5 and TRBJ2-3; 9 nucleotides align to TRBD2. Germline assignment: CDR1 MNHEY and CDR2 SVGAGI. V lost 7 bases and J lost 4; bases outside the gene matches: 9. The CDR3 totals 15 residues. The CDR3 region is CASILQTSGADTQYF. The DNA of the CDR3 is TGTGCCAGCATTTTACAGACTAGCGGAGCAGATACGCAGTATTTT.

This clonotype appeared many times. The chain links TRBV10-2 to TRBJ2-3; the D call may be TRBD1 or TRBD2 (5 bases each). This CDR3 is 14 amino acids long. CDR1 and CDR2 from the germline V gene are WSHSY and SAAADI. Trimming took 0 bases from V and 11 from J, leaving 15 bases between them. The CDR3 bases are TGCGCCAGCAGTGAGTCCCAGAGCCCGAGGGGGCAGTATTTT. This gives the protein CASSESQSPRGQYF.

There are many counts of this clonotype. CDR3 DNA sequence: TGCAGCGTTGATTCCAGGGGGCCTAATGAAAAACTGTTTTTT. Amino acids: CSVDSRGPNEKLFF. The chain carries TRBV29-1 and TRBJ1-4; TRBD1 agrees at 8 bases. The CDR3 runs 14 residues. V shed 3 bases and J 3 bases; nucleotides not matched to a gene: 3. In germline, CDR1 is SQVTM, CDR2 ANQGSEA.

The V and J genes are TRBV18 and TRBJ2-5, with D uncertain. Per the germline V gene, CDR1 is KGHSH and CDR2 is LQKENI. With 4 bases removed from V and 3 bases from J, the gap between germline ends came to 0 bases. The CDR3 contains 10 residues. This chain's CDR3 is CASSQETQYF. The DNA of the CDR3 is TGTGCCAGCTCACAAGAGACCCAGTACTTC.